Presented here are 9 T cell receptor beta chains from one specimen sequenced in a study of T-cell reconstitution after alpha-beta-depleted transplantation in children. This sample's TCRbeta library carried unique molecular identifier barcodes. TCRdb independently ran MiXCR on the PCR reads; one entry per CDR3 protein. The sample lists approximately 400,000 distinct CDR3 sequences; 15% to 20% were seen once. This specimen consisted of PBMCs, mostly from graft donor cells, obtained 360 days after TCRalphabeta/CD19-depleted stem cell transplant. These receptors were collected from a boy under three years old who had a stem cell transplant for Wiskott-Aldrich syndrome, so the T cells may come from the graft donor.

The chain carries TRBV20-1 and TRBJ2-7, with 10 bases lining up with TRBD2. Germline lookup yields CDR1 DFQATT and CDR2 SNEGSKA (reference sequence). V lost 3 bases, J lost 4 bases, and 18 bases stayed unmatched. The CDR3 sequence is 18 residues long. The CDR3 spells CSASVRGAKPSGSYEQYF. Written as DNA, the CDR3 is TGCAGTGCTAGTGTCAGGGGGGCTAAGCCTAGCGGGAGTTACGAGCAGTACTTC.

The V gene is TRBV27, the J gene TRBJ2-3, with D unresolved. The V end was cut by 6 bases, the J end by 4 bases, with 14 bases between. CDR1 is MNHEY, CDR2 SMNVEV, per germline (reference sequence). This CDR3 region has 14 residues. The CDR3: CASSPWWGADTQYF. DNA of the CDR3: TGTGCCAGCAGCCCCTGGTGGGGTGCAGATACGCAGTATTTT.

The sample holds a few counts of this clonotype. The germline gene is not matched at one end of the junction; a read error may be the cause. V usage is TRBV12-3 or TRBV12-4 and J usage is TRBJ2-2; either TRBD1 or TRBD2 may supply D (5 bases each). The CDR3 extends over 17 amino acids. The CDR3 nucleotides read TGTGCCAGCAGTTTAGGGGGGTCGACAGTTGGCACCGGGGAGCTGTTGTTT. Its protein is CASSLGGSTVGTGELLF.

This clonotype was recorded a few times. The chain recombines TRBV20-1 with TRBJ2-1; D not resolved. Germline V gene sequence: CDR1 DFQATT, CDR2 SNEGSKA (reference sequence). This CDR3 is built from 15 residues. V lost 5 bases, J lost 8 bases, and 22 bases lay in between. CDR3 in amino acids: CSAPNPAPAEYEQFF. The CDR3 nucleotides are TGCAGTGCTCCAAACCCGGCGCCCGCGGAATATGAGCAGTTCTTC.

The chain joins TRBV20-1 to TRBJ2-7, with 10 bases identical to TRBD2. Germline-derived CDR1 and CDR2 are DFQATT and SNEGSKA (reference sequence). The junction had 12 bases not matched to a gene; V was cut back by 6 bases and J by 7 bases. The CDR3 extends over 14 amino acids. CDR3 nucleotide sequence: TGCAGTGCCCCGAGAAGCGGGGGGGCTGGGGAGCAGTACTTC. Translated, it gives CSAPRSGGAGEQYF.

As for this clonotype: At one end, the junction sequence differs from germline, possibly due to a read error. The chain joins TRBV29-1 to TRBJ2-7; 9 nucleotides line up with TRBD2. The CDR3 loop spans 13 amino acids. Germline V gives CDR1 SQVTM, CDR2 ANQGSEA. This CDR3 reads CSVYWTSAYEQHF. In DNA, the CDR3 is TGCAGCGTCTACTGGACTAGCGCCTACGAGCAGCACTTC.

This clonotype has only a few counts. This rearrangement joins TRBV5-1 to TRBJ2-3, with D perhaps TRBD2 (6 bases). V lost 1 base, J lost 1 base, and 10 bases lay in between. Germline V gene lookup returns CDR1 SGHRS and CDR2 YFSETQ. The CDR3 contains 15 residues. The CDR3, as DNA: TGCGCCAGCAGCTTGTCCGCGGGGCGCACAGATACGCAGTATTTT. This gives the protein CASSLSAGRTDTQYF. Looking up the rest from reference TRBV5-1 and TRBJ2-3 gives the full variable domain: KAGVTQTPRYLIKTRGQQVTLSCSPISGHRSVSWYQQTPGQGLQFLFEYFSETQRNKGNFPGRFSGRQFSNSRSEMNVSTLELGDSALYLCASSLSAGRTDTQYFGPGTRLTVL.

This chain connects TRBV29-1 to TRBJ2-1; a possible D gene is TRBD1 (6 bases). This CDR3 is built from 14 residues. Trimming took 4 bases from V and 5 from J, leaving 15 bases between them. Germline CDR1 reads SQVTM; CDR2 reads ANQGSEA. CDR3 nucleotides: TGCAGCGTTGTGCAGGGGAAAACTAACAATGAGCAGTTCTTC. It specifies CSVVQGKTNNEQFF.

This clonotype was counted a few times. The chain couples TRBV5-5 to TRBJ2-5; D might be TRBD1 (6 bases). CDR3 size: 13 residues. V gave up 4 bases and J gave up 5 bases, with 12 bases separating them. Germline V CDR1 and CDR2: SGHKS, YYEKEE (reference sequence). CDR3 sequence (DNA): TGTGCCAGCAGCGCTTATGACAGGGAGACCCAGTACTTC. This sequence encodes CASSAYDRETQYF.